The 15 T cell receptor gamma chains in this list originate from one sample, sequenced in a study of Vγ9Vδ2 T cells in congenital toxoplasmosis. Template-switch reverse transcription used TRGC- and TRDC-specific primers together in a single tube. Both the TRGC1 and TRGC2 constant genes were targeted by the TRGC primer. TCRdb reanalysed the reads via CATT. The repertoire holds 330 or so gamma-chain clones, with about half as singletons. Sequencing was performed on gamma-delta T cells from blood. These receptors all come from a child under 10 years old born to a mother with Toxoplasma gondii infection during pregnancy, either congenitally infected or uninfected (not recorded which).

Concerning this clone: The mismatch at residue 7 between this DNA's translation and the TCRdb protein of a much larger clone likely reflects a read error; the protein shown is translated from the DNA. The J gene is TRGJ1 or TRGJ2, the V gene TRGV9. The CDR3 is 11 residues long. The V segment lost 0 bases and the J segment 13 bases; nucleotides outside the gene matches: 6. The V gene's germline CDR1 is GITISATS and CDR2 ISYDGTV (reference sequence). The CDR3 coding sequence is TGTGCCTTGTGGGAGGTGAAGAAAAAACTCTTT. Its translation is CALWEVKKKLF.

This clone was recorded once. A far larger clone differs by one base, so this is likely a read error. The same CDR3 arises from other DNA sequences in this sample as well. The genes are TRGV9 and TRGJP. CDR1 and CDR2 (germline): GITISATS, ISYDGTV (reference sequence). The length of the CDR3 is 14 residues. The CDR3 DNA follows: TGTGCCTTGTGGACGTCTTTGGGCAAAAAAATTAAGGTATTT. Amino acid sequence: CALWTSLGKKIKVF.

In regard to this clone: This is likely an artifact of a read error, given a far larger clone one base away. The chain combines TRGV10 with TRGJ1 or TRGJ2. TRGV10 is identified as an open reading frame with a role that is uncertain. Losses at the gene ends were 8 bases for V and 8 bases for J; bases not matched to a gene: 13. This CDR3 spans 13 amino acids. CDR3 bases: TGTGCTGCGTGGGGTTATAATACGAATAAGAAACTCTTT. Its protein product is CAAWGYNTNKKLF.

Regarding this clone: TCRdb has a much larger clone's protein, which differs at residue 10 from the translation of this DNA, likely because of a read error; what is shown is the protein translated from the DNA. This sequence joins TRGV10 and TRGJ1 or TRGJ2. TRGV10 is an ORF, with its function uncertain. This CDR3 is 13 amino acids long. V shed 8 bases and J 12 bases; nucleotides not matched to a gene: 17. The CDR3: CAAWDYNTNRKLF. The DNA of the CDR3 is TGTGCTGCGTGGGATTATAATACGAATAGGAAACTCTTT.

Of note for this clone: TCRdb's entry gives the protein of a much larger clone, which mismatches this DNA's translation at residue 9, likely from a read error; the protein reported here is translated from the DNA. This chain connects TRGV8 to TRGJP1. The length of the CDR3 is 13 residues. CDR1 and CDR2 from the germline V gene are VENAVY and YDSYNSRV. The CDR3, as DNA: TGTGCCACCTGGGATACCCATGGTTGTTTCAAGATATTT. Translation: CATWDTHGCFKIF.

To note about this clone: A far bigger clonotype differs at one base, so this is likely a read error. The chain links TRGV9 to TRGJP. The CDR3 runs 16 residues. Germline V gene lookup returns CDR1 GITISATS and CDR2 ISYDGTV (reference sequence). CDR3 sequence reads: CALWEVQGLGKKIKVF. The CDR3 bases are TGTGCCTTGTGGGAGGTGCAAGGGTTGGGCAAAAAAATCAAGGTATTT.

Notes on this clone: With only one base between it and a far larger clone, this is likely a read error. The chain recombines TRGV4 with TRGJ1 or TRGJ2. The germline V gene encodes CDR1 EGSTGY and CDR2 YDSYTSSV. V lost 1 base and J lost 5; bases outside the gene matches: 2. This CDR3 is 12 amino acids long. The CDR3 DNA is TGTGCCACCTGGGATGGTCATTATAAGAAACTCTTT. Translating gives CATWDGHYKKLF.

As concerns this clone: This likely reflects a read error, since a far larger clone is one base away. The genes are TRGV10 and TRGJ1 or TRGJ2. TRGV10 is placed among ORFs of uncertain function. With 10 bases clipped from V and 9 bases from J, the junction kept 10 bases outside the gene matches. The CDR3 covers 11 residues. CDR3 DNA: TGTGCTGCGTTGGATCCGCCTAAGAAACTCTTT. It is translated as CAALDPPKKLF.

The sample holds a few counts of this clone. A far bigger clonotype differs at one base, so this is likely a read error. V gene TRGV3 combines with J gene TRGJ1 or TRGJ2. This CDR3 contains 14 residues. In germline, CDR1 is VTNTFY, CDR2 YDVSTARD (reference sequence). The CDR3 region is CASWDKLLYYKKLF. DNA of the CDR3: TGTGCCTCCTGGGACAAGTTACTTTATTATAAGAAACTCTTT.

Details on this clone: The TCRdb protein comes from a much larger clone and disagrees with this DNA's translation at residue 6, likely due to a read error; the protein given here is derived from the DNA. The V gene is TRGV4, the J gene TRGJ1 or TRGJ2. The trim removed 3 bases at V and 12 bases at J, leaving 14 bases unmatched. The germline gives CDR1 EGSTGY, CDR2 YDSYTSSV. This CDR3 has 13 amino acids. CDR3 DNA: TGTGCCACCTGGGATTGGCGTAAATATTGGAAACTCTTT. The encoded protein is CATWDWRKYWKLF.

In its sample, this clone ranks as hyperexpanded. This CDR3 is also generated by other DNA sequences in the sample. V and J are TRGV9 and TRGJP. The V gene end was trimmed by 5 bases and the J gene end by 4 bases; junction bases not matched to a gene: 2. The germline V gene has CDR1 GITISATS and CDR2 ISYDGTV (reference sequence). This CDR3 region has 15 residues. The DNA of the CDR3 is TGTGCCTTGTGGGGACAAGAGTTGGGCAAAAAAATCAAGGTATTT. It codes for CALWGQELGKKIKVF.

In regard to this clone: TCRdb's listed protein matches a much larger clone and diverges from this DNA's translation at residues 5 and 8, likely through a read error; the protein shown comes from the DNA. The chain links TRGV9 to TRGJP. In germline, CDR1 is GITISATS, CDR2 ISYDGTV (reference sequence). The CDR3 runs to 14 residues. The CDR3 nucleotides are TGTGCCTTGTGGATGTCTTTGGACAAAAAAATCAAGGTATTT. Protein: CALWMSLDKKIKVF.

Details on this clone: TCRdb's entry gives the protein of a much larger clone, which mismatches this DNA's translation at residue 9, likely from a read error; the protein reported here is translated from the DNA. The chain couples TRGV9 to TRGJP. CDR3 length: 16 residues. Looked up from germline, CDR1 is GITISATS and CDR2 is ISYDGTV (reference sequence). The DNA for the CDR3 is TGTGCCTTGTGGGAGGTGCAAGAGGTGGGCAAAAAAATCAAGGTATTT. It translates to CALWEVQEVGKKIKVF.

Of note for this clone: It differs at one base from a far larger clone, so likely a read error. V is TRGV4 and J is TRGJ1 or TRGJ2. With V trimmed by 1 base and J by 7 bases, 4 bases remained unmatched. The CDR3 totals 12 residues. CDR1 and CDR2 (germline): EGSTGY, YDSYTSSV. The CDR3 spells CATWDGYYKKLF. The CDR3 DNA reads TGTGCCACCTGGGATGGTTACTATAAGAAACTCTTT.

This clone is hyperexpanded within its sample. The sample has other DNA sequences that encode this CDR3 too. The chain couples TRGV9 to TRGJP. The V and J ends lost 0 bases and 7 bases, in that order; junction bases with no gene match: 6. CDR3 size: 17 residues. Germline V lookup: CDR1 GITISATS, CDR2 ISYDGTV (reference sequence). CDR3 loop: CALWEVLGELGKKIKVF. DNA for the CDR3: TGTGCCTTGTGGGAGGTGTTGGGGGAGTTGGGCAAAAAAATCAAGGTATTT.